These 20 T cell receptor beta chains share one sample of origin, sequenced in a study of identical twins. In TCRdb, the 5' RACE reads were re-called with MiXCR into one record per CDR3 protein. Seen here are a few hundred thousand distinct CDR3 sequences, 9% observed once, and the top ten hold 8% to 9.5%. The sequencing sample was made of naive T cells sorted from blood. All receptors come from a woman aged 50 to 60 in good health.

In its sample, this clonotype was seen a few times. The J gene is TRBJ1-6, the V gene TRBV12-3 or TRBV12-4; D ambiguous. V was trimmed by 3 bases and J by 5 bases, leaving 8 bases between them. The CDR3 extends over 14 amino acids. The CDR3 spells CASSLLQDNSPLHF. The CDR3 DNA follows: TGTGCCAGCAGTTTGCTTCAGGATAATTCACCCCTCCACTTT.

This clonotype was observed many times. The rearrangement links TRBV20-1 to TRBJ1-5; D call uncertain. The CDR3 is made up of 12 amino acids. Germline CDR1 DFQATT, CDR2 SNEGSKA (reference sequence). V lost 5 bases and J 0 bases, leaving 5 bases between the germline ends. For the CDR3, the DNA is TGCAGTGCTCAGGCTAGCAATCAGCCCCAGCATTTT. It specifies CSAQASNQPQHF.

J is TRBJ2-5 and V is TRBV7-9; 10 bases are a match to TRBD2. The length of the CDR3 is 14 residues. Germline-derived CDR1 and CDR2 are SEHNR and FQNEAQ (reference sequence). Trimming cost V 4 bases and J 5 bases; bases outside gene matches: 4. In DNA, the CDR3 is TGTGCCAGCAGCTCGGAAGCGGGAGGGGAGACCCAGTACTTC. This gives the protein CASSSEAGGETQYF.

This clonotype was seen repeatedly, ten times or more. The rearrangement links TRBV4-1 to TRBJ2-5; TRBD1 might be the D (5 bases). Germline V lookup: CDR1 MGHRA, CDR2 YSYEKL. V gave up 5 bases and J gave up 3 bases, with 16 bases separating them. The CDR3 is made up of 15 amino acids. In nucleotides, the CDR3 is TGCGCCAGCAGCAAGGGGTTGACGCCCAAAGAGACCCAGTACTTC. It is translated as CASSKGLTPKETQYF.

The table lists this clonotype with a few counts. The V and J genes are TRBV7-8 and TRBJ2-5; D may be TRBD1 (6 bases). Trimming took 3 bases from V and 1 from J, leaving 9 bases between them. This CDR3 is built from 14 residues. Per the germline V gene, CDR1 is SGHVS and CDR2 is FQNEAQ. This CDR3 reads CASSFTGFQETQYF. The CDR3 bases are TGTGCCAGCAGCTTCACAGGGTTCCAAGAGACCCAGTACTTC.

Many counts were recorded for this clonotype. This sequence joins TRBV29-1 and TRBJ2-7, with 12 bases aligning to TRBD2. This CDR3 spans 14 amino acids. The germline V gene has CDR1 SQVTM and CDR2 ANQGSEA. V shed 7 bases and J 2 bases; nucleotides not matched to a gene: 6. Here the CDR3 DNA reads TGCAGCGCACTTACTAGCGGGAGGACCTACGAGCAGTACTTC. This translates into CSALTSGRTYEQYF.

The rearrangement joins TRBV20-1 to TRBJ2-5, with D possibly called TRBD1 or TRBD2 (5 bases each). CDR1 DFQATT and CDR2 SNEGSKA come from the germline V gene (reference sequence). This CDR3 spans 13 amino acids. Trimming took 6 bases from V and 3 from J, leaving 14 bases between them. The CDR3 here is CSARDLLKETQYF. Here the CDR3 DNA reads TGCAGTGCCAGGGACCTCCTGAAAGAGACCCAGTACTTC.

This clonotype was observed a handful of times. V is TRBV5-1 and J is TRBJ2-7, with D unclear. This CDR3 spans 14 amino acids. Per the germline V gene, CDR1 is SGHRS and CDR2 is YFSETQ. Trimming cost V 4 bases and J 0 bases, with 11 bases left between them. The CDR3 region has the DNA TGCGCCAGCAGCCCGGGTTTCAGCTCCTACGAGCAGTACGTC. It specifies CASSPGFSSYEQYV.

The chain carries TRBV12-3 or TRBV12-4 and TRBJ2-7; 7 positions agree with TRBD1. The CDR3 has 12 residues. Trimming at V came to 8 bases and at J to 4 bases, leaving 5 bases not matched to a gene. The CDR3 nucleotides read TGTGCCAGCCTGGGACAGAGTTACGAGCAGTACGTC. Its protein product is CASLGQSYEQYV.

This clonotype was seen more than once but under ten times. The gene calls are TRBV5-1 and TRBJ1-1; D unclear. The CDR3 has 13 amino acids. The ends were cut back, 1 base at V and 8 bases at J, with 12 bases in the middle. The V gene's germline CDR1 is SGHRS and CDR2 YFSETQ. The DNA of the CDR3 is TGCGCCAGCAGCTTGAAGAGAACGGGAGAAGCTTTCTTT. Translated, it gives CASSLKRTGEAFF. The entire variable domain, with the rest obtained from reference TRBV5-1 and TRBJ1-1, is as follows: KAGVTQTPRYLIKTRGQQVTLSCSPISGHRSVSWYQQTPGQGLQFLFEYFSETQRNKGNFPGRFSGRQFSNSRSEMNVSTLELGDSALYLCASSLKRTGEAFFGQGTRLTVV.

This clonotype was seen a few times. J is TRBJ1-1 and V is TRBV7-8; TRBD1 matches at 7 bases. The junction had 10 bases not matched to a gene; V was cut back by 5 bases and J by 4 bases. The CDR3 covers 15 residues. Germline values: CDR1 SGHVS, CDR2 FQNEAQ. The CDR3 here is CASSPRGQEGTEAFF. The CDR3 DNA reads TGTGCCAGCAGCCCAAGAGGACAGGAGGGCACTGAAGCTTTCTTT. The variable domain in full, with the rest retrieved from reference TRBV7-8 and TRBJ1-1, is GAGVSQSPRYKVAKRGQDVALRCDPISGHVSLFWYQQALGQGPEFLTYFQNEAQLDKSGLPSDRFFAERPEGSVSTLKIQRTQQEDSAVYLCASSPRGQEGTEAFFGQGTRLTVV.

This clonotype was seen repeatedly, ten times or more. This chain connects TRBV27 to TRBJ1-1; TRBD1 is a possible D gene (6 bases). Per germline, CDR1 MNHEY and CDR2 SMNVEV (reference sequence). The CDR3 is made up of 14 amino acids. The ends were cut back, 4 bases at V and 4 bases at J, with 13 bases in the middle. The CDR3 DNA is TGTGCCAGCAGTTCTCAGGGGTGGGGCACTGAAGCTTTCTTT. It encodes CASSSQGWGTEAFF.

This clonotype was found a few times. The J gene is TRBJ2-1, the V gene TRBV20-1; D is uncertain. Germline lookup yields CDR1 DFQATT and CDR2 SNEGSKA (reference sequence). Trimming removed 3 bases from V and 9 bases from J, with 9 bases in between. The length of the CDR3 is 11 residues. The CDR3 reads CSASDVVEQFF. CDR3 bases: TGCAGTGCTAGTGACGTCGTTGAGCAGTTCTTC.

This clonotype has a count of ten or more. CDR3 amino acids: CASQKGTTPSDTQYF. CDR3 nucleotides: TGTGCCAGCCAGAAGGGGACTACCCCCTCAGATACGCAGTATTTT. This chain uses TRBV12-3 or TRBV12-4 with TRBJ2-3; 7 nucleotides match TRBD2. The CDR3 is made up of 15 amino acids. Trimming at V came to 8 bases and at J to 4 bases, leaving 12 bases not matched to a gene.

This clonotype has at least ten counts. The chain combines TRBV12-3 or TRBV12-4 with TRBJ2-2; 7 nucleotides match TRBD1. Unmatched junction bases numbered 1, after V lost 6 bases and J lost 0 bases. The CDR3 totals 14 residues. CDR3 in amino acids: CASSGTANTGELFF. CDR3 sequence (DNA): TGTGCCAGCAGCGGGACAGCGAACACCGGGGAGCTGTTTTTT.

The table lists this clonotype with a few counts. The V call is TRBV6-5, the J call TRBJ1-2, with D hard to call. With 0 bases removed from V and 4 bases from J, the gap between germline ends came to 12 bases. CDR1 and CDR2 (germline): MNHEY, SVGAGI. This CDR3 has 15 amino acids. CDR3 in amino acids: CASSYSFGDLYGYTF. The CDR3 DNA reads TGTGCCAGCAGTTACTCGTTCGGGGATCTCTATGGCTACACCTTC.

The rearrangement joins TRBV6-5 to TRBJ2-1; D perhaps matches TRBD1 (6 bases). This CDR3 has 21 residues. Trimming removed 0 bases from V and 1 base from J, with 25 bases in between. CDR1 and CDR2 (germline): MNHEY, SVGAGI. CDR3 residues: CASSYSSLRDMTTPSYNEQFF. CDR3 sequence (DNA): TGTGCCAGCAGTTACTCTTCCCTCAGGGACATGACCACCCCTTCCTACAATGAGCAGTTCTTC.

Ten or more counts support this clonotype. This chain joins TRBV11-2 and TRBJ1-1; no clear D gene. The germline gives CDR1 SGHAT, CDR2 FQNNGV. With 2 bases removed from V and 4 bases from J, the gap between germline ends came to 5 bases. This CDR3 has 12 residues. In nucleotides, the CDR3 is TGTGCCAGCAGCTTACATCCCACTGAAGCTTTCTTT. This encodes CASSLHPTEAFF.

This chain connects TRBV5-1 to TRBJ2-1; 9 nucleotides align to TRBD2. The CDR3 runs 18 residues. Looked up from germline, CDR1 is SGHRS and CDR2 is YFSETQ. The J segment lost 0 bases and the V segment lost 2 bases, leaving 9 bases of the junction unmatched. The CDR3 DNA reads TGCGCCAGCAGCTTACTATCTAGCGGGGCCAGCTCCTACAATGAGCAGTTCTTC. Its translation is CASSLLSSGASSYNEQFF.

At least ten counts were recorded for this clonotype. This sequence joins TRBV4-1 and TRBJ1-2, with a tentative D call TRBD1 (6 bases). CDR1 and CDR2 from the germline V gene are MGHRA and YSYEKL. Between the trimmed V and J ends, which lost 4 bases and 2 bases, there was a span of 14 bases. CDR3 length: 15 residues. The CDR3 DNA reads as TGCGCCAGCAGCCGGGTGGGGGGGGCCAACTATGGCTACACCTTC. It codes for CASSRVGGANYGYTF.